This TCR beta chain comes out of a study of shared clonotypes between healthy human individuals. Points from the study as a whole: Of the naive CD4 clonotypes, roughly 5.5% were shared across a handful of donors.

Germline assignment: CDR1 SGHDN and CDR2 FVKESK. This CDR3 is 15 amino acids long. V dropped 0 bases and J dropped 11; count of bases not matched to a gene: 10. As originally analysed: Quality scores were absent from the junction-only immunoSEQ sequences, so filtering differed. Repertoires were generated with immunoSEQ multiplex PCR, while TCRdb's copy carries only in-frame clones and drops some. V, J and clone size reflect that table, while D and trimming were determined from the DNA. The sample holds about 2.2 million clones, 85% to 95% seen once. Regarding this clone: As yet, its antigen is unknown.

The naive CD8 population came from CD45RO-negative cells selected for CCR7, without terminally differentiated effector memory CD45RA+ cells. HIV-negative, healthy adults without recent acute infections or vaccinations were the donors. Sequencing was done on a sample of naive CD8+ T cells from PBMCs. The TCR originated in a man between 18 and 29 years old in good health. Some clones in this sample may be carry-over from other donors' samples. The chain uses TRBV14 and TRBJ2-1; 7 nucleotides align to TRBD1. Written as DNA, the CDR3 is TGTGCCAGCAGCCAAGATCCGGGACAGTCTAAAAAGCAGTTCTTC. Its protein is CASSQDPGQSKKQFF.